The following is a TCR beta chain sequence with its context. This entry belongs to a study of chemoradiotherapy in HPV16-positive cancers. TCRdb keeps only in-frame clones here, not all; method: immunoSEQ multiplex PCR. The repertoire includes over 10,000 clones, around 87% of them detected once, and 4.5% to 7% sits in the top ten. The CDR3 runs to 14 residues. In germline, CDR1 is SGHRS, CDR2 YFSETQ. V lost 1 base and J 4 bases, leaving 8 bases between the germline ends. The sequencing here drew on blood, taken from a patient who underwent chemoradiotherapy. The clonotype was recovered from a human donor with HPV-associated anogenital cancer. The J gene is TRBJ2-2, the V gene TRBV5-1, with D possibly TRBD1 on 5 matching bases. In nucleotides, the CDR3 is TGCGCCAGCAGCTTGCAGGGCCCCACCGGGGAGCTGTTTTTT. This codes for CASSLQGPTGELFF.